This TCR beta chain is drawn from a study of neoadjuvant anti-PD-1 for oral cavity cancer. Study-level information: Patients without progression got a fourth dose around day 43.

Libraries were prepared by immunoSEQ multiplex PCR; TCRdb keeps only in-frame clonotypes and omits some of them. The repertoire holds 55,000 to 75,000 clones, with 86% as singletons. Trimming stripped 4 bases from V and 10 bases from J, with 16 bases between. CDR3 length: 14 amino acids. Germline CDR1 reads ENHRY; CDR2 reads SYGVKD. Time point in this sample: after neoadjuvant nivolumab, at surgical resection. Whole-study findings and limits: Higher pretreatment blood Treg/Th17 ratios correlated with higher pretreatment blood and lower post-treatment tumor TCRbeta clonality.

Regarding this clone: Its antigen is not known.

This sequence originates from a person aged 40-85 years with oral cavity squamous cell carcinoma. The chain links TRBV10-3 to TRBJ1-4, with D maybe TRBD1 (5 bases). Sequenced here: PBMCs, sampled after nivolumab (anti-PD-1) treatment. The CDR3: CAISVDMGFGKLFF. CDR3 nucleotide sequence: TGTGCCATCAGTGTGGACATGGGTTTCGGAAAACTGTTTTTT.